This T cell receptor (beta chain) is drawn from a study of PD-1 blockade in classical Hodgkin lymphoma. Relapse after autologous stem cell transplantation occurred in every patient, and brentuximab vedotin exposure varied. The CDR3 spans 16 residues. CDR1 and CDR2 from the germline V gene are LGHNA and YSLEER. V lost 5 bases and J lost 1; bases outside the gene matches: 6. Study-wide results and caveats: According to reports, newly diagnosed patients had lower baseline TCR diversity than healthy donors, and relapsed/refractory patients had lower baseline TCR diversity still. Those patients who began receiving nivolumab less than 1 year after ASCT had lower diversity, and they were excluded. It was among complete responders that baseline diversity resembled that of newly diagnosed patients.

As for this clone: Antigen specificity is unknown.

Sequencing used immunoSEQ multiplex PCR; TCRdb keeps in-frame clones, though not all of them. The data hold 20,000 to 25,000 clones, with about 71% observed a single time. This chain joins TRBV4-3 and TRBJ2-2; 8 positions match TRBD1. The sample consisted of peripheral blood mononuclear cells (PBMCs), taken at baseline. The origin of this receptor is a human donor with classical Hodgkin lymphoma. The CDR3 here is CASSAHGTGNTGELFF. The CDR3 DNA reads TGCGCCAGCAGCGCCCACGGGACAGGGAACACCGGGGAGCTGTTTTTT.